Following are 13 T cell receptor beta chains from one sample sequenced in a study of blood T cell repertoires in COVID-19. Profiling relied on immunoSEQ multiplex PCR, and the TCRdb table lists in-frame clones only, not all of them. The repertoire holds a few hundred thousand clones, with about nine tenths as singletons. The sequenced sample was PBMCs or T cells enriched from blood (not recorded which). Receptors were obtained from a man in his late teens or twenties with acute COVID-19.

Remarks on this clone: The sample carries other DNA sequences with the same CDR3. The chain carries TRBV27 and TRBJ2-7; 13 nucleotides match TRBD2. This CDR3 has 15 amino acids. Germline CDR1 reads MNHEY; CDR2 reads SMNVEV (reference sequence). After removal of 2 bases from V and 6 bases from J, the junction contained 4 bases not matched to a gene. CDR3 sequence reads: CASSLGLAGVGEQYF. DNA for the CDR3: TGTGCCAGCAGTTTAGGACTAGCGGGAGTCGGCGAGCAGTACTTC.

This chain links TRBV19 with TRBJ2-1; 7 bases are shared with TRBD1. The CDR3 has 14 residues. V lost 7 bases to trimming and J lost 5 bases; unmatched junction nucleotides: 8. Germline assignment: CDR1 LNHDA and CDR2 SQIVND (reference sequence). The CDR3 bases are TGTGCCAGTAACCCGGGACAGAACCACAATGAGCAGTTCTTC. This encodes CASNPGQNHNEQFF.

This sequence joins TRBV19 and TRBJ2-3; D call uncertain. The CDR3 sequence is 16 residues long. The germline CDR1 and CDR2 sequences are LNHDA and SQIVND (reference sequence). Trimming stripped 1 base from V and 0 bases from J, with 11 bases between. DNA of the CDR3: TGTGCCAGTAGTATAGGGCCACCAGGTAGCACAGATACGCAGTATTTT. Its translation: CASSIGPPGSTDTQYF.

This rearrangement joins TRBV14 to TRBJ2-7, with D possibly TRBD2 on 5 matching bases. This CDR3 is 15 amino acids long. CDR1 and CDR2 (germline): SGHDN, FVKESK. V was pared by 0 bases and J by 3 bases, with 12 bases between. As DNA, the CDR3 is TGTGCCAGCAGCCAAGATTCAGCGGTAAGCTACGAGCAGTACTTC. Encoded protein: CASSQDSAVSYEQYF.

This rearrangement joins TRBV19 to TRBJ2-7; TRBD2 is a possible D gene (6 bases). Trimming took off 3 bases at V and 1 base at J, with 13 bases between the two ends. Germline CDR1 is LNHDA and CDR2 is SQIVND (reference sequence). The CDR3 loop spans 15 amino acids. CDR3 sequence (DNA): TGTGCCAGTAGTATTGGAGGGACGGGATCCTACGAGCAGTACTTC. This gives the protein CASSIGGTGSYEQYF.

DNA of the CDR3: TGCGCCAGCAGCTTTCATACGGGCTACGAGCAGTACTTC. Translation gives CASSFHTGYEQYF. The chain is built from TRBV5-1 and TRBJ2-7; D gene uncertain. The CDR3 extends over 13 amino acids. V lost 2 bases and J lost 3, with 9 bases in between. The V gene's germline CDR1 is SGHRS and CDR2 YFSETQ.

The chain uses TRBV28 and TRBJ2-2; TRBD1 might be the D (5 bases). V was shortened by 8 bases and J by 0 bases, with 7 bases between the two germline ends. Germline-derived CDR1 and CDR2 are MDHEN and SYDVKM. This CDR3 spans 13 amino acids. This CDR3 reads CASQGPNTGELFF. CDR3 DNA sequence: TGTGCCAGCCAGGGCCCGAACACCGGGGAGCTGTTTTTT.

This clone was seen ten or more times. The chain recombines TRBV4-2 with TRBJ2-3, with TRBD2 matching 7 bases. J was trimmed by 1 base and V by 3 bases; bases with no gene match: 7. This CDR3 spans 16 amino acids. Germline assignment: CDR1 LGHNA and CDR2 YNFKEQ. The CDR3 here is CASSQDLAEGTDTQYF. The CDR3 nucleotides are TGTGCCAGCAGCCAGGACCTAGCGGAGGGCACAGATACGCAGTATTTT.

V gene TRBV27 combines with J gene TRBJ2-7; 9 bases fit TRBD1. The CDR3 sequence is 14 residues long. J was trimmed by 6 bases and V by 6 bases; bases with no gene match: 9. Germline V gene data show CDR1 as MNHEY and CDR2 as SMNVEV (reference sequence). The CDR3 sequence is CASSLGTGTSEQYF. The CDR3, as DNA: TGTGCCAGCAGCCTCGGGACAGGGACCTCCGAGCAGTACTTC.

The V call is TRBV15, the J call TRBJ2-7, with D unresolved. V was pared by 0 bases and J by 6 bases, with 12 bases between. Germline V gene sequence: CDR1 LNHNV, CDR2 YYDKDF (reference sequence). CDR3 length equals 14 residues. CDR3 sequence (DNA): TGTGCCACCAGCAGAGAATTTTATAATTCCGAGCAGTACTTC. It encodes CATSREFYNSEQYF.

The chain joins TRBV11-2 to TRBJ2-2; TRBD2 agrees at 9 bases. There are 16 residues in the CDR3. CDR1 and CDR2 (germline): SGHAT, FQNNGV. V lost 2 bases, J lost 4 bases, and 5 bases stayed unmatched. CDR3 DNA sequence: TGTGCCAGCAGCTTACTCCGCGGGAGGGCCACCGGGGAGCTGTTTTTT. Amino acid sequence: CASSLLRGRATGELFF. The full variable domain, its missing parts supplied by reference TRBV11-2 and TRBJ2-2, is EAGVAQSPRYKIIEKRQSVAFWCNPISGHATLYWYQQILGQGPKLLIQFQNNGVVDDSQLPKDRFSAERLKGVDSTLKIQPAKLEDSAVYLCASSLLRGRATGELFFGEGSRLTVL.

The chain couples TRBV4-1 to TRBJ1-1, with unresolved D. The CDR3 is 16 residues long. Germline CDR1 MGHRA, CDR2 YSYEKL. With 0 bases removed from V and 3 bases from J, the gap between germline ends came to 14 bases. The CDR3 DNA reads as TGCGCCAGCAGCCAAGAAGCGGCAGTAGCATACACTGAAGCTTTCTTT. As protein: CASSQEAAVAYTEAFF.

This chain links TRBV19 with TRBJ1-6; 7 bases are shared with TRBD1. Trimming at V came to 6 bases and at J to 6 bases, leaving 5 bases not matched to a gene. In germline, CDR1 is LNHDA, CDR2 SQIVND (reference sequence). This CDR3 has 14 amino acids. CDR3: CASSSGQSNSPLHF. The CDR3 coding sequence is TGTGCCAGTAGCTCGGGACAGAGTAATTCACCCCTCCACTTT.